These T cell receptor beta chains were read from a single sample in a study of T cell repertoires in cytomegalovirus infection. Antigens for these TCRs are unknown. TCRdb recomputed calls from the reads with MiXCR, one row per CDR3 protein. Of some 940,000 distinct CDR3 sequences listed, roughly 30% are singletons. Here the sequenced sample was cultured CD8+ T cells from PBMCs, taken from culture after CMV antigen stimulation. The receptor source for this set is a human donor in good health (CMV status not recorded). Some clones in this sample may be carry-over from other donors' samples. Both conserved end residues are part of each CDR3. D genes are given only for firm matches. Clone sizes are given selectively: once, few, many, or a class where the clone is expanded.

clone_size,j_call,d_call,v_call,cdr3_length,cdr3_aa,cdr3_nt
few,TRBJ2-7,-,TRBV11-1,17,CASSLGPGRTLSYEQYF,TGTGCCAGCAGCTTAGGGCCGGGACGGACCCTTTCCTACGAGCAGTACTTC
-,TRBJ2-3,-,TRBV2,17,CASSEAVKTVSTDTQYF,TGTGCCAGCAGTGAAGCCGTCAAAACCGTAAGCACAGATACGCAGTATTTT
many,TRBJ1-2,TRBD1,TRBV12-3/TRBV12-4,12,CASSTGVYGYTF,TGTGCCAGCAGTACAGGGGTCTATGGCTACACCTTC
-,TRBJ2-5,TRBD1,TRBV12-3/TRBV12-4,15,CASSPYRGLGETQYF,TGTGCCAGCAGTCCTTACAGGGGGCTGGGGGAGACCCAGTACTTC
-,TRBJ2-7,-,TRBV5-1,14,CASSPGDGLYEQYF,TGCGCCAGCAGCCCGGGCGACGGGTTATACGAGCAGTACTTC
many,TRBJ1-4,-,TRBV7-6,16,CASSYRTAKGNEKLFF,TGTGCCAGCAGCTACCGGACGGCCAAGGGTAATGAAAAACTGTTTTTT
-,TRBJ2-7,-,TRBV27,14,CASSLNEISYEQYF,TGTGCCAGCAGTTTGAACGAGATCTCCTACGAGCAGTACTTC
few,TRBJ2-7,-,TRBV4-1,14,CASSQYHSAYEQYF,TGCGCCAGCAGCCAGTACCACAGTGCCTACGAGCAGTACTTC
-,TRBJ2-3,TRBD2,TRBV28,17,CAISGTSGGYWEDTQYF,TGTGCCATTTCCGGGACTAGCGGGGGATACTGGGAAGATACGCAGTATTTT
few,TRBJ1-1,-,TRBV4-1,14,CASSQAGVQSEAFF,TGCGCCAGCAGCCAAGCAGGGGTCCAATCTGAAGCTTTCTTT
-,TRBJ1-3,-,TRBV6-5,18,CASSYTPNGPSSGNTIYF,TGTGCCAGCAGTTACACCCCCAACGGGCCGAGCTCTGGAAACACCATATATTTT
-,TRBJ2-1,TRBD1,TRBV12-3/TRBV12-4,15,CASNLPGQVPNEQFF,TGTGCCAGCAATTTACCGGGACAGGTCCCCAATGAGCAGTTCTTC
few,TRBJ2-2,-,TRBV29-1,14,CSVEPDANTGELFF,TGCAGCGTTGAGCCAGACGCGAACACCGGGGAGCTGTTTTTT
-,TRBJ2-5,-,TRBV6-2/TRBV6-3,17,CASSYIGQRGPRETQYF,TGTGCCAGCAGTTACATCGGCCAGAGGGGCCCACGTGAGACCCAGTACTTC
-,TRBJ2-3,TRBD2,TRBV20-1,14,CSARDRLAGSSIYF,TGCAGTGCTAGAGATCGACTAGCGGGGTCTTCCATTTATTTT
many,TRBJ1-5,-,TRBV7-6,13,CASSPVGGQPQHF,TGTGCCAGCAGTCCGGTGGGGGGTCAGCCCCAGCATTTT
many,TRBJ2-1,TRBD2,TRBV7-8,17,CASSLPPSGGLFDEQFF,TGTGCCAGCAGCTTACCCCCTAGCGGGGGGTTGTTCGATGAGCAGTTCTTC
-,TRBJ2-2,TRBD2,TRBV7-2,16,CASSLNWDYFAGELFF,TGTGCCAGCAGCTTAAATTGGGACTATTTCGCCGGGGAGCTGTTTTTT
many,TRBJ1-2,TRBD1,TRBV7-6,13,CASSRTGDYGYTF,TGTGCCAGCAGCAGGACAGGGGACTATGGCTACACCTTC
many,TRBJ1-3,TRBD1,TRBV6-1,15,CASTLGQGPGNTIYF,TGTGCCAGCACCCTTGGACAGGGCCCTGGAAACACCATATATTTT
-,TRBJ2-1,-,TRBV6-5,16,CASSYSLGTPYNEQFF,TGTGCCAGCAGTTACTCGTTGGGGACACCCTACAATGAGCAGTTCTTC
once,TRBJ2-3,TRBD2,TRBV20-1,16,CSGRTSGGPHTDTQYF,TGCAGTGGGCGGACTAGCGGGGGGCCTCACACAGATACGCAGTATTTT
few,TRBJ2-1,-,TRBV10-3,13,CASQGGTAYEQFF,TGTGCCTCCCAGGGGGGGACAGCATATGAGCAGTTCTTC
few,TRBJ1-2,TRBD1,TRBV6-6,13,CASTGQGIDGYTF,TGTGCCAGCACGGGACAGGGAATAGATGGCTACACCTTC
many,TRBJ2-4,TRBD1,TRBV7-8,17,CASSLGGVRGRLDIQYF,TGTGCCAGCAGCTTAGGAGGGGTCAGGGGGCGATTGGACATTCAGTACTTC
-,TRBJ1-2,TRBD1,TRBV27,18,CASRPIGTGGFGNYGYTF,TGTGCCAGCAGGCCCATCGGGACAGGGGGGTTTGGGAACTATGGCTACACCTTC
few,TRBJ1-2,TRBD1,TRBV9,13,CASRGTGGLGYTF,TGTGCCAGCAGGGGGACAGGGGGGCTTGGCTACACCTTC
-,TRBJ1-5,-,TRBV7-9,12,CASSLGSRAQHF,TGTGCCAGCAGCTTAGGATCTCGGGCCCAGCATTTT
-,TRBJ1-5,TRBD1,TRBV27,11,CGTGSNQPQHF,TGTGGGACAGGGAGCAATCAGCCCCAGCATTTT
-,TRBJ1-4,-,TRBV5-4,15,CASSPSGGEDEKLFF,TGTGCCAGCAGCCCGTCGGGAGGAGAAGATGAAAAACTGTTTTTT
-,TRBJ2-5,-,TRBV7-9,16,CASSLTEAGAKETQYF,TGTGCCAGCAGCTTAACGGAGGCGGGGGCCAAAGAGACCCAGTACTTC
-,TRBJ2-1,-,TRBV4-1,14,CASSPKGGVDEQFF,TGCGCCAGCAGCCCTAAAGGGGGAGTGGATGAGCAGTTCTTC
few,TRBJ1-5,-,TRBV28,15,CASSFFASPWGPQHF,TGTGCCAGCAGTTTCTTTGCCAGTCCTTGGGGGCCCCAGCATTTT
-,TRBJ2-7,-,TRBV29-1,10,CSVASYEQYF,TGCAGCGTTGCCAGTTACGAGCAGTACTTC
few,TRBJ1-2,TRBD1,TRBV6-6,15,CASSGGDRPLGGYTF,TGTGCCAGCAGTGGGGGGGACAGACCCCTGGGAGGCTACACCTTC
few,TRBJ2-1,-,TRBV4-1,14,CASSQGTHAWEQFF,TGCGCCAGCAGCCAAGGGACTCACGCATGGGAGCAGTTCTTC
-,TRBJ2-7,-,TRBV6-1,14,CASNEALRAYEQYF,TGTGCCAGCAATGAAGCGCTTCGAGCCTACGAGCAGTACTTC
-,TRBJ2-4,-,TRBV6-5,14,CASTWGHAKKIQYF,TGTGCCAGCACGTGGGGACATGCCAAAAAAATTCAGTACTTC
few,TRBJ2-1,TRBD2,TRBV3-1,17,CASSQDIGGGSYNEQFF,TGTGCCAGCAGCCAAGATATCGGGGGAGGGTCCTACAATGAGCAGTTCTTC
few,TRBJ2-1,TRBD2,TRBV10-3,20,CAIRRAGLAGGQDSYNEQFF,TGTGCCATCAGGAGGGCGGGACTAGCGGGGGGACAGGACTCCTACAATGAGCAGTTCTTC
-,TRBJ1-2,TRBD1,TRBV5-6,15,CASSEVTGEQDGYTF,TGTGCCAGCAGCGAAGTGACAGGGGAACAGGATGGCTACACCTTC
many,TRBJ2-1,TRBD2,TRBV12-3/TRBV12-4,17,CASSLAKRGSSYNEQFF,TGTGCCAGCAGTTTAGCCAAGCGGGGGAGCTCCTACAATGAGCAGTTCTTC
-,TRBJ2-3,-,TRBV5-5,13,CASSSYYTDTQYF,TGTGCCAGCAGCTCCTATTACACAGATACGCAGTATTTT
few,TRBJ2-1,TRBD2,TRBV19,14,CASSLTSGRDEQFF,TGTGCCAGTAGTTTGACTAGCGGGAGGGATGAGCAGTTCTTC
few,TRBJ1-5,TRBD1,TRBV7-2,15,CASSPTGGVQQPQHF,TGTGCCAGCAGTCCGACAGGGGGTGTTCAGCAGCCCCAGCATTTT
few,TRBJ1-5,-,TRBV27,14,CASSLWFGDQPQHF,TGTGCCAGCAGTTTATGGTTCGGGGATCAGCCCCAGCATTTT
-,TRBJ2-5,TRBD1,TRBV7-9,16,CASSSTLAGQGFPQYF,TGTGCCAGCAGCTCCACCCTCGCTGGACAGGGGTTTCCACAGTACTTC
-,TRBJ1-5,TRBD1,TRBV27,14,CASSPRQGVQPQHF,TGTGCCAGCAGTCCTCGACAGGGGGTTCAGCCCCAGCATTTT
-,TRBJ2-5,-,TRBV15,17,CATSRGGGREIQETQYF,TGTGCCACCAGCAGAGGAGGGGGGAGGGAGATACAAGAGACCCAGTACTTC
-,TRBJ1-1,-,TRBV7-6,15,CASSLEGQITTEAFF,TGTGCCAGCAGCTTAGAAGGACAGATAACCACTGAAGCTTTCTTT
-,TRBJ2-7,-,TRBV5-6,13,CASSLRGAVEQYF,TGTGCCAGCAGCTTGAGAGGGGCCGTCGAGCAGTACTTC
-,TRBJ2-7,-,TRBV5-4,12,CASSPGGPEQYF,TGTGCCAGCAGTCCGGGCGGCCCCGAGCAGTACTTC
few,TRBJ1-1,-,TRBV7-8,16,CASSLRMLYPVTEAFF,TGTGCCAGCAGCTTACGGATGTTGTATCCTGTTACTGAAGCTTTCTTT
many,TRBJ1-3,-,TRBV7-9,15,CASSLQQASGNTIYF,TGTGCCAGCAGCTTACAACAGGCCTCTGGAAACACCATATATTTT
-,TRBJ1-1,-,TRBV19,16,CASSIDKNRLNTEAFF,TGTGCCAGTAGTATAGATAAAAACCGGTTGAACACTGAAGCTTTCTTT
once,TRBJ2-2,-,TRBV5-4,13,CASRASITGELFF,TGTGCCAGCCGGGCTAGCATAACGGGGGAGCTGTTTTTT
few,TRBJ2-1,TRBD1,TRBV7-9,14,CASSAADRGSEQFF,TGTGCCAGCAGCGCCGCGGACAGGGGCAGTGAGCAGTTCTTC
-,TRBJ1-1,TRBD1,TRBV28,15,CASSLMAGGSTEAFF,TGTGCCAGCAGTTTAATGGCAGGGGGTAGCACTGAAGCTTTCTTT
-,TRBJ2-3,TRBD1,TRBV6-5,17,CASSWDLGTAKRDTQYF,TGTGCCAGCAGTTGGGATCTTGGGACAGCTAAAAGGGATACGCAGTATTTT